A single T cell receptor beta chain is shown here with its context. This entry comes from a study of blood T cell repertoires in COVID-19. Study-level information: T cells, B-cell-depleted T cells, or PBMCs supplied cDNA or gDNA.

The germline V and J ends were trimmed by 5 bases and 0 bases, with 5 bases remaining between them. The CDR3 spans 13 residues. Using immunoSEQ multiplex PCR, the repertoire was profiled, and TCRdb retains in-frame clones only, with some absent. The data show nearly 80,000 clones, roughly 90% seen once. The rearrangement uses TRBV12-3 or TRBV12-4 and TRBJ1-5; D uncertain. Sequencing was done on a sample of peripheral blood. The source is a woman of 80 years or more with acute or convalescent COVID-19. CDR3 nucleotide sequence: TGTGCCAGCAGTCCCTTTAGCAATCAGCCCCAGCATTTT. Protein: CASSPFSNQPQHF.